The clone carrying this TCR beta chain was counted between two and nine times. These data come from a study of blood T cell repertoires in COVID-19. Study at large: The samples span acute and convalescent COVID-19 from the United States, Italy and Spain. T cells, B-cell-depleted T cells, or PBMCs provided the cDNA or gDNA that served as material.

In the original workflow: The authors estimated nucleated cell counts from reference gene primer amplification. Some clones are missing from TCRdb's copy, which holds only in-frame ones; the method was immunoSEQ multiplex PCR. The D gene and trimming were derived from the DNA, and the V and J assignments and clone size from that table. Of about 190,000 clones in the sample, approximately 79% were seen once. Germline CDR1 is MNHEY and CDR2 is SMNVEV (reference sequence). V was pared by 4 bases and J by 2 bases, with 3 bases of the junction left unmatched. The CDR3 is 15 amino acids. This receptor was taken from a man aged 45-60 years who had recovered from COVID-19. Sequenced material: peripheral blood. The chain carries TRBV27 and TRBJ1-3; the match to TRBD1 covers 9 bases. The CDR3, as DNA: TGTGCCAGCAGTTCGAACAGGGGGCCTGGAAACACCATATATTTT. Amino acids: CASSSNRGPGNTIYF.